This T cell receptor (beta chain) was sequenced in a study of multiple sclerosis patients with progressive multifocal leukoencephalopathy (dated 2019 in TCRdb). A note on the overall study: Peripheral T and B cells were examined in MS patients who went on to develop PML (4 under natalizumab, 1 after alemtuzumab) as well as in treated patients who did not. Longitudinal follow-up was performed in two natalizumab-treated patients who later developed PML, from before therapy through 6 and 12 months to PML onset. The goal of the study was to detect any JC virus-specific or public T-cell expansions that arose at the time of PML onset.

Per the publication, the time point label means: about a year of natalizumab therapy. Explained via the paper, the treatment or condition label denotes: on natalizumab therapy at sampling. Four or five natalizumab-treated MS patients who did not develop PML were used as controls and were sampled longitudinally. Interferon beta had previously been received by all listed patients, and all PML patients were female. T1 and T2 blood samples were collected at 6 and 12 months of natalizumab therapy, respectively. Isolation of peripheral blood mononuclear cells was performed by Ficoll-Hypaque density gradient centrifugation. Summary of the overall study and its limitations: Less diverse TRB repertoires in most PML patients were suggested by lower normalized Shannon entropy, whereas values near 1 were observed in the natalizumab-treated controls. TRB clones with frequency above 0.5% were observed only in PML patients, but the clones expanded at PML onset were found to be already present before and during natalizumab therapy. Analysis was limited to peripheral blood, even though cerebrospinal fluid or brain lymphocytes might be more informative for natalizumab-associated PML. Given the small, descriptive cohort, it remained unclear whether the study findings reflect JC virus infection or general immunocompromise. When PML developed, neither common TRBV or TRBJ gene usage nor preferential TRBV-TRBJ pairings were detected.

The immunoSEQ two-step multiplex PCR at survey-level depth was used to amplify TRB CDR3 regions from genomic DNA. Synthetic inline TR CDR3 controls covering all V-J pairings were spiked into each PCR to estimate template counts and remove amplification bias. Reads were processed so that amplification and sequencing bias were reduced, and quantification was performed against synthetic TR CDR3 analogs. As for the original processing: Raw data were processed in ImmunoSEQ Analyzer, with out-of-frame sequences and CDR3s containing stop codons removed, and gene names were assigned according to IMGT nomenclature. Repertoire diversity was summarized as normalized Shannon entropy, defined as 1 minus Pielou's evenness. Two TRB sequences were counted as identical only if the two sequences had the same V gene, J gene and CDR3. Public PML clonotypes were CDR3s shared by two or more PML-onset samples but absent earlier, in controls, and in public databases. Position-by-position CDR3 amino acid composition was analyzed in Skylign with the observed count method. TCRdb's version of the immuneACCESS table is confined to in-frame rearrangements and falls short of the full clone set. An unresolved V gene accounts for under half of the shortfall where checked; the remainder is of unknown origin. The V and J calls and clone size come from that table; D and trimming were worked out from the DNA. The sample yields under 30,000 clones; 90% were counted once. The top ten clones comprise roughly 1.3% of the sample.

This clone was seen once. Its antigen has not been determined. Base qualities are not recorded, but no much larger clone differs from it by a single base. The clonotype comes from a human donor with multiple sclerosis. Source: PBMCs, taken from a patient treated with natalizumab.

Here the CDR3 is given as CASSGRDRGTDTQYF. The nucleotide sequence is TGTGCCAGCAGTGGACGGGACAGAGGCACAGATACGCAGTATTTT. This receptor chain uses TRBV2 and TRBJ2-3; TRBD1 lines up with 7 middle nucleotides. The CDR3 holds 15 amino acids from the cysteine to the phenylalanine. Only the CDR3 region is kept as DNA, spanning 45 bases read in frame from base 1. Based on the germline V gene, the CDR1 and CDR2 sequences are SNHLY and FYNNEI. Compared with germline, V lacks 4 bases and J lacks 1 base; bases without a gene match: 5.